Each of the 8 T cell receptor beta chains below was sequenced from the same sample in a study of beta chain features in type 1 diabetes. All of the isolated RNA was reverse transcribed, so expressed TCRB transcripts were sequenced. Libraries were prepared by immunoSEQ multiplex PCR; TCRdb keeps only in-frame clonotypes and omits some of them. The sample has some 900,000 clones, roughly a sixth seen once; the top ten hold 0.02% to 0.03%. The specimen sequenced was naive CD4+ T cells from blood. These receptors came from a woman younger than 30 in good health.

The chain uses TRBV5-1 and TRBJ2-3, with D tentatively TRBD2 (8 bases). Germline-derived CDR1 and CDR2 are SGHRS and YFSETQ. The germline V and J ends were trimmed by 3 bases and 8 bases, with 22 bases remaining between them. The CDR3 is 16 residues long. CDR3 in DNA: TGCGCCAGCAGCTGGCCGGGAGGGGGCGAGGTGGGTACGCAGTATTTT. Translated: CASSWPGGGEVGTQYF.

Only a few counts were recorded for this clone. The chain joins TRBV5-6 to TRBJ2-1; 13 bases map to TRBD2. The V gene's germline CDR1 is SGHDT and CDR2 YYEEEE. J was trimmed by 3 bases and V by 3 bases; bases with no gene match: 6. The CDR3 loop spans 17 amino acids. CDR3 protein: CASSWTSGSYLYNEQFF. DNA for the CDR3: TGTGCCAGCAGCTGGACTAGCGGGAGTTACCTCTACAATGAGCAGTTCTTC.

The table lists this clone with a few counts. The J gene is TRBJ2-5, the V gene TRBV29-1; D may be TRBD1 (6 bases). This CDR3 spans 14 amino acids. The V end lost 6 bases, the J end lost 2 bases, and 16 bases lay between the germline ends. Germline CDR1 SQVTM, CDR2 ANQGSEA. The CDR3 sequence is CSVHHRDHQETQYF. CDR3 nucleotide sequence: TGCAGCGTGCACCACAGGGACCATCAAGAGACCCAGTACTTC. Using reference TRBV29-1 and TRBJ2-5 for the parts outside the CDR3, the full variable domain is SAVISQKPSRDICQRGTSLTIQCQVDSQVTMMFWYRQQPGQSLTLIATANQGSEATYESGFVIDKFPISRPNLTFSTLTVSNMSPEDSSIYLCSVHHRDHQETQYFGPGTRLLVL.

The chain is built from TRBV6-1 and TRBJ2-5, with 7 bases aligning to TRBD1. J lost 5 bases, V lost 1 base, and 4 bases had no gene match. The germline CDR1 and CDR2 sequences are MNHNS and SASEGT. The CDR3 has 14 residues. The CDR3 nucleotides read TGTGCCAGCAGTGAAGGGGGCAGGGGGGAGACCCAGTACTTC. Amino acids: CASSEGGRGETQYF.

This clone appeared a few times. The chain couples TRBV5-1 to TRBJ2-7; 7 nucleotides align to TRBD1. CDR1 and CDR2 from the germline V gene are SGHRS and YFSETQ. J lost 2 bases, V lost 0 bases, and 2 bases had no gene match. This CDR3 has 14 residues. The CDR3 protein is CASSLGTGTYEQYF. The CDR3 DNA reads as TGCGCCAGCAGCTTGGGGACAGGAACCTACGAGCAGTACTTC. Supplemented by reference TRBV5-1 and TRBJ2-7, the full variable domain reads KAGVTQTPRYLIKTRGQQVTLSCSPISGHRSVSWYQQTPGQGLQFLFEYFSETQRNKGNFPGRFSGRQFSNSRSEMNVSTLELGDSALYLCASSLGTGTYEQYFGPGTRLTVT.

This clone was detected only a few times. This sequence joins TRBV28 and TRBJ2-1; TRBD1 might be the D (7 bases). The V end lost 3 bases, the J end lost 14 bases, and 11 bases lay between the germline ends. Germline V lookup: CDR1 MDHEN, CDR2 SYDVKM. CDR3 length: 11 amino acids. CDR3 sequence reads: CASSFDREEFF. CDR3 in DNA: TGTGCCAGCAGTTTCGACAGGGAGGAGTTCTTC.

The chain has TRBV13 and TRBJ1-1; TRBD1 might be the D (5 bases). The germline V gene has CDR1 PRHDT and CDR2 FYEKMQ (reference sequence). CDR3 size: 16 residues. V was pared by 2 bases and J by 2 bases, with 15 bases between. CDR3 amino acids: CASSLRTTAINTEAFF. The DNA of the CDR3 is TGTGCCAGCAGCTTACGGACGACAGCCATTAACACTGAAGCTTTCTTT.

The V and J genes are TRBV2 and TRBJ1-6; TRBD1 matches 7 bases. The CDR3 spans 14 residues. CDR1 and CDR2 from the germline V gene are SNHLY and FYNNEI. The J segment lost 10 bases and the V segment lost 3 bases, leaving 6 bases of the junction unmatched. CDR3 in DNA: TGTGCCAGCAGTGAGGAGACAGGGAACTCACCCCTCCACTTT. As protein: CASSEETGNSPLHF.